The rows below give T cell receptor beta chains drawn from one sample of a study of T cell responses to AZD1222 COVID-19 vaccine. The method was immunoSEQ multiplex PCR; TCRdb's version includes in-frame clones alone and lacks a portion of them. The sample yields 99,000 or so clones, 80% to 90% seen once. The sample consisted of peripheral blood, taken 28 days after the second AZD1222 dose. The receptors here all came from an adult who received the AZD1222 COVID-19 vaccine. The CDR3 runs from the conserved cysteine through the conserved F or W.

cdr3_aa	j_call	v_call
CASTTGQGRTGELFF	TRBJ2-2	TRBV2
CASSQAGGSLFF	TRBJ1-4	TRBV3-1/TRBV3-2
CASSLGGAGSGYTF	TRBJ1-2	TRBV7-2
CAWSVGGPGEQYF	TRBJ2-7	TRBV30
CASSLRTSGPPYEQYF	TRBJ2-7	TRBV4-1
CASSPRGYTGELFF	TRBJ2-2	TRBV7-9
CASSLDRLTYGYTF	TRBJ1-2	TRBV7-2
CASSSATGIGETQYF	TRBJ2-5	TRBV7-6
CASSEGGYEQYF	TRBJ2-7	TRBV19
CASSRLGDEQFF	TRBJ2-1	TRBV9
CATSRASTDTQYF	TRBJ2-3	TRBV15
CASSLAGLAGHYEQYF	TRBJ2-7	TRBV5-4
CASRRGDTWNTEAFF	TRBJ1-1	TRBV11-1
CSVVTGAYGEQYF	TRBJ2-7	TRBV29-1
CSASGLAGSDSGELFF	TRBJ2-2	TRBV20-1
CASSLLAAGNRNTDTQYF	TRBJ2-3	TRBV18
CASSAGVSSGNTIYF	TRBJ1-3	TRBV7-6
CATMGAGTANTEAFF	TRBJ1-1	TRBV10-3
CASETSYNSPLHF	TRBJ1-6	TRBV30
CASSLGQGPEKLFF	TRBJ1-4	TRBV18
CASTLDSSADTQYF	TRBJ2-3	TRBV7-9
CATSRGQGRLGQYF	TRBJ2-7	TRBV15
CASRPGGTNEKLFF	TRBJ1-4	TRBV6-5